The rows below give T cell receptor beta chains drawn from one sample of a study of T cells in Graves' hyperthyroidism and ophthalmopathy. TCRdb used MiXCR to reprocess the multiplex PCR reads, holding one entry per CDR3 protein. The sample consists of under 400,000 distinct CDR3 sequences, less than 20% of them appearing once. The specimen sequenced was blood. The receptors derive from a woman under 30 with Graves' hyperthyroidism that later progressed to Graves' ophthalmopathy. The CDR3 runs from the conserved cysteine through the conserved F or W. A D gene is named only where the DNA matches it firmly. Clone size, where shown, is once, few, many, or a class for clones that have expanded.

j_call d_call v_call clone_size cdr3_aa cdr3_nt
TRBJ2-2 TRBD2 TRBV29-1 few CSVVGLAGEGAKANTGELFF TGCAGCGTTGTAGGACTAGCGGGAGAGGGGGCCAAAGCGAACACCGGGGAGCTGTTTTTT
TRBJ1-1 TRBD1 TRBV4-1 - CASSQGDRQGNAFF TGCGCCAGCAGCCAAGGGGACCGACAGGGAAATGCTTTCTTT
TRBJ2-3 - TRBV7-2 many CASSPTRTDTQYF TGTGCCAGCAGCCCGACCCGCACAGATACGCAGTATTTT
TRBJ1-4 - TRBV20-1 few CSASRTGFGSEKLFF TGCAGTGCTAGTCGGACGGGGTTCGGGAGTGAAAAACTGTTTTTT
TRBJ2-1 TRBD2 TRBV7-9 - CASSLAPGRAYNEQFF TGTGCCAGCAGCTTAGCGCCCGGGAGGGCCTACAATGAGCAGTTCTTC
TRBJ2-1 TRBD1 TRBV20-1 many CSPGQGHNEQFF TGCAGCCCGGGACAGGGACACAATGAGCAGTTCTTC
TRBJ2-7 - TRBV6-2/TRBV6-3 many CASSTGTLSYEQYF TGTGCCAGCAGCACAGGGACTCTCTCCTACGAGCAGTACTTC
TRBJ1-2 TRBD1 TRBV5-1 many CASSLGSRGPRYGYTF TGCGCCAGCAGCTTGGGAAGCAGGGGGCCCCGCTATGGCTACACCTTC
TRBJ2-7 - TRBV5-6 many CASSLAIPYEQYF TGTGCCAGCAGCTTGGCCATTCCCTACGAGCAGTACTTC
TRBJ1-5 TRBD1 TRBV24-1 many CATSGPRDSGQPQHF TGTGCCACCAGTGGCCCCCGGGACAGTGGGCAGCCCCAGCATTTT
TRBJ2-7 TRBD1 TRBV20-1 many CSARPVGQGVFYEQYF TGCAGTGCTAGACCCGTCGGACAGGGAGTTTTCTACGAGCAGTACTTC
TRBJ2-3 TRBD2 TRBV27 - CASTRGASGKTDTQYF TGTGCCAGCACCCGAGGGGCTAGCGGGAAAACAGATACGCAGTATTTT
TRBJ2-2 TRBD1 TRBV6-1 few CASQTGGFTGELFF TGTGCCAGCCAAACAGGGGGCTTCACCGGGGAGCTGTTTTTT
TRBJ1-5 - TRBV28 many CASSLPGKGSGNQPQHF TGTGCCAGCAGTTTGCCAGGGAAAGGGTCGGGCAATCAGCCCCAGCATTTT
TRBJ1-5 - TRBV28 many CASSWGVNSNQPQHF TGTGCCAGCAGCTGGGGGGTGAACAGCAATCAGCCCCAGCATTTT
TRBJ2-3 TRBD2 TRBV5-1 many CASSFGLAGSPGGDTQYF TGCGCCAGCAGCTTCGGACTAGCGGGATCACCCGGGGGAGATACGCAGTATTTT
TRBJ2-3 TRBD2 TRBV4-2 - CASSQDLSGRATASTDTQYF TGTGCCAGCAGCCAAGATCTCAGCGGGAGGGCTACAGCTAGCACAGATACGCAGTATTTT
TRBJ2-3 - TRBV24-1 few CAPREPHYPTDTQYF TGTGCCCCCCGGGAGCCTCATTATCCCACAGATACGCAGTATTTT
TRBJ2-2 TRBD2 TRBV7-9 few CASSWGGVSGELFF TGTGCCAGCAGCTGGGGGGGGGTCTCCGGGGAGCTGTTTTTT
TRBJ2-1 TRBD1 TRBV12-3/TRBV12-4 many CASSFSGTGVDEQFF TGTGCCAGCAGTTTTTCCGGGACAGGGGTCGATGAGCAGTTCTTC
TRBJ2-1 - TRBV12-3/TRBV12-4 - CASSDSLEGEQFF TGTGCCAGCAGTGACTCGCTCGAAGGTGAGCAGTTCTTC
TRBJ1-5 - TRBV25-1 - CASSETLGVGTDTQHF TGTGCCAGCAGTGAAACTTTGGGGGTTGGCACAGATACGCAGCATTTT
TRBJ2-5 - TRBV28 many CASSPNQAETQYF TGTGCCAGCAGTCCGAACCAGGCGGAGACCCAGTACTTC
TRBJ2-7 - TRBV20-1 - CSARVPGLEQYF TGCAGTGCTAGAGTCCCAGGGCTGGAGCAGTACTTC
TRBJ2-5 - TRBV20-1 few CSARVGFPSETQYF TGCAGTGCTAGAGTTGGCTTTCCGTCGGAGACCCAGTACTTC
TRBJ1-5 - TRBV10-2 many CASSGSQGTMNQPQHF TGCGCCAGCAGTGGTTCTCAGGGGACTATGAATCAGCCCCAGCATTTT
TRBJ2-3 - TRBV5-1 many CASGTRDTDTQYF TGCGCCAGCGGTACCCGGGACACAGATACGCAGTATTTT
TRBJ2-5 - TRBV27 few CASVPTPYETQYF TGTGCCAGCGTCCCTACCCCCTACGAGACCCAGTACTTC
TRBJ2-2 - TRBV7-2 few CASSPYVGELFF TGTGCCAGCAGCCCCTATGTGGGGGAGCTGTTTTTT
TRBJ2-7 - TRBV24-1 - CATSAATGREQYF TGTGCCACCAGTGCCGCGACAGGGAGGGAGCAGTACTTC
TRBJ1-2 - TRBV28 many CASSPLWILGGYGYTF TGTGCCAGCAGTCCCCTTTGGATCCTGGGCGGCTATGGCTACACCTTC
TRBJ2-7 TRBD2 TRBV7-8 few CASSTSGTSGISSYEQYF TGTGCCAGCAGCACGTCCGGGACTAGCGGGATAAGCTCCTACGAGCAGTACTTC
TRBJ1-4 - TRBV12-3/TRBV12-4 few CASSLGGQPRELFF TGTGCCAGCAGTTTAGGGGGGCAGCCTCGTGAACTGTTTTTT
TRBJ2-3 - TRBV24-1 many CATRKGGTSSSTDTQYF TGTGCCACCCGAAAAGGCGGGACGAGCTCTAGCACAGATACGCAGTATTTT
TRBJ1-1 - TRBV6-1 - CASTGTVLNTEAFF TGTGCCAGCACCGGGACGGTTTTGAACACTGAAGCTTTCTTT
TRBJ1-5 TRBD1 TRBV11-2 many CASSLDPTGGQPQHF TGTGCCAGCAGCTTAGACCCGACAGGGGGTCAGCCCCAGCATTTT
TRBJ1-5 - TRBV27 - CASSLKPGNYQPQHF TGTGCCAGCAGTTTGAAGCCGGGCAATTATCAGCCCCAGCATTTT
TRBJ2-5 - TRBV18 many CASSPITSQETQYF TGTGCCAGCTCACCCATCACCAGCCAAGAGACCCAGTACTTC
TRBJ2-1 TRBD1 TRBV28 many CASSGTAEDEQFF TGTGCCAGTTCCGGGACAGCTGAAGATGAGCAGTTCTTC
TRBJ2-7 TRBD2 TRBV10-3 many CAISEPSGAHSYEQYF TGTGCCATCAGTGAACCTAGCGGAGCCCACTCCTACGAGCAGTACTTC
TRBJ2-1 - TRBV7-9 many CASGFANPLREQFF TGTGCCAGCGGGTTTGCCAACCCATTACGGGAGCAGTTCTTC
TRBJ2-2 - TRBV2 many CASSGSGTTGELFF TGTGCCAGCAGTGGATCAGGAACCACCGGGGAGCTGTTTTTT
TRBJ1-2 TRBD1 TRBV20-1 - CSARAPRTGGVDGYTF TGCAGTGCTAGAGCCCCTAGGACAGGGGGCGTCGATGGCTACACCTTC
TRBJ2-1 - TRBV4-2 few CASSQVPDNEQFF TGTGCCAGCAGCCAAGTCCCCGACAATGAGCAGTTCTTC
TRBJ2-5 - TRBV14 - CASGPRLGVPETQYF TGTGCCAGCGGCCCCCGTTTGGGGGTCCCAGAGACCCAGTACTTC
TRBJ2-1 TRBD2 TRBV27 few CASSLRLAGGSSYNEQFF TGTGCCAGCAGTTTAAGACTAGCGGGAGGTAGCTCCTACAATGAGCAGTTCTTC
TRBJ1-2 TRBD1 TRBV9 few CASSVDPAGTVYGYTF TGTGCCAGCAGCGTCGATCCTGCCGGGACAGTCTATGGCTACACCTTC